Below are 32 T cell receptor beta chains sequenced from a single sample in a study of blood T cells in healthy people across ages. Through a sample-barcoded 5' primer and a J-beta primer mix, a second PCR was run for 7 to 11 cycles. In TCRdb, the 5' RACE reads were re-called with MiXCR into one record per CDR3 protein. The table lists 1.5 million to 2 million distinct CDR3 sequences, 28% of them singletons. The sample taken for sequencing was blood. All receptors come from a woman aged 25 to 39 in good health.

Only a few counts were recorded for this clonotype. The V gene is TRBV6-2 or TRBV6-3, the J gene TRBJ2-1; D is unclear. The germline V gene has CDR1 MNHEY and CDR2 SVGEGT. Trimming pared 0 bases from V and 3 bases from J, leaving 9 bases between. This CDR3 comprises 15 residues. The CDR3 sequence: CASSYSPVGYNEQFF. DNA for the CDR3: TGTGCCAGCAGTTACTCTCCAGTAGGCTACAATGAGCAGTTCTTC.

This clonotype was detected once. Possible read error: a much larger clone is one base away. V gene TRBV9 combines with J gene TRBJ1-1; D uncertain. This CDR3 is built from 13 residues. In germline, CDR1 is SGDLS, CDR2 YYNGEE. The CDR3 spells CASSVEVNAEAFF. The CDR3 nucleotides are TGTGCCAGCAGCGTAGAGGTGAACGCTGAAGCTTTCTTT.

CDR3 loop: CASTKLGNEQFF. The CDR3, as DNA: TGTGCCAGCACTAAGCTTGGCAATGAGCAGTTCTTC. The genes are TRBV28 and TRBJ2-1; D remains ambiguous. Germline V gene sequence: CDR1 MDHEN, CDR2 SYDVKM. The CDR3 loop spans 12 amino acids. Trimming took off 7 bases at V and 6 bases at J, with 10 bases between the two ends.

The V call is TRBV28, the J call TRBJ2-1; 12 bases are a match to TRBD2. Germline V gives CDR1 MDHEN, CDR2 SYDVKM. The CDR3 contains 17 residues. J was trimmed by 5 bases and V by 8 bases; bases with no gene match: 13. The CDR3 is CASPPGASGGADNEQFF. CDR3 coding DNA: TGTGCCAGCCCTCCGGGGGCTAGCGGGGGGGCAGACAATGAGCAGTTCTTC.

This clonotype was picked up many times. The chain recombines TRBV20-1 with TRBJ2-5, with a tentative D call TRBD2 (5 bases). The germline CDR1 and CDR2 sequences are DFQATT and SNEGSKA (reference sequence). The V end was cut by 3 bases, the J end by 4 bases, with 9 bases between. CDR3 size: 12 residues. CDR3 protein: CSASVARETQYF. The CDR3 nucleotides are TGCAGTGCTAGTGTAGCGAGAGAGACCCAGTACTTC.

This clonotype was counted between two and nine times. Possible read error: a much larger clone is one base away. The J gene is TRBJ2-7, the V gene TRBV5-5; D ambiguous. This CDR3 has 16 amino acids. Trimming took 0 bases from V and 2 from J, leaving 15 bases between them. CDR1 is SGHKS and CDR2 is YYEKEE in the germline V gene (reference sequence). CDR3 loop: CASSLALGIGAYEQYF. The CDR3 DNA reads TGTGCCAGCAGCTTGGCCTTGGGGATCGGAGCCTACGAGCAGTACTTC.

Details on this clonotype: One junction end disagrees with the germline gene, perhaps due to a read error. V usage is TRBV3-1 and J usage is TRBJ2-2; TRBD2 agrees at 12 bases. Germline V gene lookup returns CDR1 LGHDT and CDR2 YNNKEL (reference sequence). CDR3 length: 17 residues. The CDR3 bases are TGTGCCAGCAGCCAAACTAGCGGGGGGCAGGACACCGGTGAGCTGTTTTTT. It encodes CASSQTSGGQDTGELFF. The full variable domain, completed using reference TRBV3-1 and TRBJ2-2, is DTAVSQTPKYLVTQMGNDKSIKCEQNLGHDTMYWYKQDSKKFLKIMFSYNNKELIINETVPNRFSPKSPDKAHLNLHINSLELGDSAVYFCASSQTSGGQDTGELFFGEGSRLTVL.

The table lists this clonotype with a few counts. The gene calls are TRBV7-2 and TRBJ1-6; 7 nucleotides line up with TRBD1. CDR3 length: 19 amino acids. Germline V CDR1 and CDR2: SGHTA, FQGNSA. The V gene end was trimmed by 1 base and the J gene end by 7 bases; junction bases not matched to a gene: 16. This chain's CDR3 is CASSLVPKPEDRRNSPLHF. In DNA, the CDR3 is TGTGCCAGCAGCTTAGTTCCTAAGCCGGAGGACAGGCGCAATTCACCCCTCCACTTT.

V gene TRBV12-3 or TRBV12-4 combines with J gene TRBJ1-1, with D possibly TRBD1 on 6 matching bases. V was trimmed by 1 base and J by 0 bases, leaving 15 bases between them. The CDR3 runs 17 residues. CDR3 nucleotide sequence: TGTGCCAGCAGTTTAGTGGGGGGCGAGTCCATGAACACTGAAGCTTTCTTT. Translated: CASSLVGGESMNTEAFF.

There are many counts of this clonotype. This chain links TRBV27 with TRBJ2-4; 8 bases map to TRBD1. CDR3 length: 13 amino acids. The V gene's germline CDR1 is MNHEY and CDR2 SMNVEV (reference sequence). V lost 5 bases and J lost 7; bases outside the gene matches: 4. The CDR3 region has the DNA TGTGCCAGCAGTACGACAGGGGCTAACATTCAGTACTTC. It translates to CASSTTGANIQYF.

This clonotype was found many times. The chain links TRBV12-3 or TRBV12-4 to TRBJ1-2; 7 bases match TRBD1. The CDR3 is made up of 13 amino acids. V lost 4 bases, J lost 7 bases, and 6 bases stayed unmatched. Written as DNA, the CDR3 is TGTGCCAGCAGTTCCAGGGGGGCAGGTGGCTACACCTTC. As protein: CASSSRGAGGYTF.

J is TRBJ2-2 and V is TRBV5-1; D gene unclear. The CDR3 covers 14 residues. V was shortened by 0 bases and J by 6 bases, with 9 bases between the two germline ends. From germline, CDR1 is SGHRS and CDR2 YFSETQ. The CDR3 sequence: CASSLEHSPGELFF. As DNA, the CDR3 is TGCGCCAGCAGCTTGGAACACTCGCCCGGGGAGCTGTTTTTT. The whole variable domain, filled in from reference TRBV5-1 and TRBJ2-2, reads KAGVTQTPRYLIKTRGQQVTLSCSPISGHRSVSWYQQTPGQGLQFLFEYFSETQRNKGNFPGRFSGRQFSNSRSEMNVSTLELGDSALYLCASSLEHSPGELFFGEGSRLTVL.

This chain links TRBV7-7 with TRBJ2-7, with 7 bases that match TRBD1. The V segment lost 4 bases and the J segment 3 bases; nucleotides outside the gene matches: 3. CDR1 SSHAT and CDR2 FNYEAQ come from the germline V gene (reference sequence). The CDR3 is 13 amino acids. For the CDR3, the DNA is TGTGCCAGCAGCTATGGACAGGACTACGAGCAGTACTTC. As protein: CASSYGQDYEQYF.

This clonotype was counted only a few times. The rearrangement uses TRBV7-8 and TRBJ1-6; D possibly corresponds to TRBD1 (6 bases). The CDR3 sequence is 14 residues long. The germline V gene has CDR1 SGHVS and CDR2 FQNEAQ. The V and J ends lost 5 bases and 7 bases respectively, with 12 bases between them. The CDR3 spells CASSGDIGNSPLHF. The CDR3 DNA sequence: TGTGCCAGCAGCGGGGACATTGGGAATTCACCCCTCCACTTT.

The chain is built from TRBV15 and TRBJ2-7; 7 bases map to TRBD1. The trim removed 1 base at V and 4 bases at J, leaving 7 bases unmatched. CDR1 and CDR2 from the germline V gene are LNHNV and YYDKDF (reference sequence). The CDR3 runs to 15 residues. This CDR3 is CATSRATGEMYEQYF. The CDR3 bases are TGTGCCACCAGCAGAGCCACAGGGGAAATGTACGAGCAGTACTTC.

In this sample, this clonotype turned up a few times. The chain links TRBV28 to TRBJ1-2; 8 bases are shared with TRBD1. The CDR3 is 16 residues long. Per germline, CDR1 MDHEN and CDR2 SYDVKM. Unmatched junction bases numbered 11, after V lost 4 bases and J lost 4 bases. The CDR3 region is CASSSPGQATPYGYTF. The CDR3 nucleotides are TGTGCCAGCAGTTCGCCGGGACAGGCGACCCCCTATGGCTACACCTTC.

Note on this clonotype: A read error may be the cause here, since a much bigger clone is one base away. As the CDR3 is not closed by the conserved phenylalanine or tryptophan, this likely results from a read error. The chain is built from TRBV12-3 or TRBV12-4 and TRBJ1-2, with a weak D call TRBD1 (5 bases). The germline V and J ends were trimmed by 2 bases and 2 bases, with 9 bases remaining between them. CDR3 length: 14 amino acids. CDR3 nucleotides: TGTGCCAGCAGTTTATTTGGGACGAACTATGGCTACACCTGC. It translates to CASSLFGTNYGYTC.

To note about this clonotype: This may be a read error, as it is one base from a much larger clone. The rearrangement joins TRBV29-1 to TRBJ2-1; tentatively, D is TRBD1 (5 bases). The CDR3 has 15 amino acids. CDR1 SQVTM and CDR2 ANQGSEA come from the germline V gene. CDR3: CSVGGNTGSYNEQVF. The CDR3 coding sequence is TGCAGCGTTGGGGGTAATACAGGCTCCTACAATGAGCAGGTCTTC.

Note on this clonotype: At one boundary the junction diverges from the germline segment, which might be a read error. The chain couples TRBV20-1 to TRBJ2-1; maybe TRBD1 (7 bases). The germline CDR1 and CDR2 sequences are DFQATT and SNEGSKA (reference sequence). The CDR3 sequence is 12 residues long. CDR3 sequence reads: CSARRDSNEQLF. CDR3 bases: TGCAGTGCTAGGCGGGACAGCAATGAGCAGTTATTC.

On this clonotype: A much more abundant neighbour one base away suggests this may be a read error. This rearrangement joins TRBV27 to TRBJ2-4, with 8 bases fitting TRBD1. CDR1 and CDR2 (germline): MNHEY, SMNVEV (reference sequence). Trimming took 1 base from V and 8 from J; bases not matched to a gene: 13. The CDR3 extends over 17 amino acids. The CDR3 sequence is CASSLLPPGQDGDIQYF. The DNA of the CDR3 is TGTGCCAGCAGTTTATTGCCCCCGGGACAGGACGGGGACATTCAGTACTTC.

The gene calls are TRBV12-3 or TRBV12-4 and TRBJ1-2; D may be TRBD1 (6 bases). CDR3 size: 14 residues. V gave up 3 bases and J gave up 5 bases, with 13 bases separating them. CDR3 amino acids: CASSFRQASYGYTF. In DNA form, the CDR3 reads TGTGCCAGCAGTTTCCGACAGGCCTCATATGGCTACACCTTC.

Points on this clonotype: This could be a read error, since a much larger clone is one nucleotide away. This chain joins TRBV10-3 and TRBJ2-5; 8 bases agree with TRBD2. Trimming removed 3 bases from V and 5 bases from J; junction bases left unmatched: 11. The length of the CDR3 is 16 residues. Germline assignment: CDR1 ENHRY and CDR2 SYGVKD. The CDR3 sequence: CAISEVVSGGTETQYF. The CDR3, as DNA: TGTGCCATCAGTGAAGTGGTGAGCGGGGGCACGGAGACCCAGTACTTC.

The chain joins TRBV6-5 to TRBJ2-7; D is perhaps TRBD2 (5 bases). Germline V gives CDR1 MNHEY, CDR2 SVGAGI. The length of the CDR3 is 15 residues. With 2 bases removed from V and 7 bases from J, the gap between germline ends came to 18 bases. CDR3 in DNA: TGTGCCAGCAGTTACATGTCTAGCACCCCGGGGGAGCAGTACTTC. Translating it yields CASSYMSSTPGEQYF.

In the case of this clonotype: A much bigger clone sits one base away, suggesting this may be a read error. V usage is TRBV29-1 and J usage is TRBJ2-5; D might be TRBD1 or TRBD2, each matching 6 bases. This CDR3 is 12 amino acids long. Looked up from germline, CDR1 is SQVTM and CDR2 is ANQGSEA. V was cut by 8 bases and J by 11 bases, with 21 bases left in between. In DNA, the CDR3 is TGCAGCATCAGGAGGGGGACCTACGGGCAGTACTTC. This codes for CSIRRGTYGQYF.

The table lists this clonotype with a few counts. This clone may be a read error of a much larger clone one base away. The J gene is TRBJ2-1, the V gene TRBV7-9, with TRBD2 matching 9 bases. This CDR3 has 14 amino acids. Losses at the gene ends were 2 bases for V and 6 bases for J; bases not matched to a gene: 2. Germline CDR1 SEHNR, CDR2 FQNEAQ (reference sequence). Here the CDR3 reads CASSLSGGCNEQFF. The CDR3 nucleotides are TGTGCCAGCAGCTTAAGCGGGGGGTGCAATGAGCAGTTCTTC.

V usage is TRBV27 and J usage is TRBJ2-4; tentative D call: TRBD1 (7 bases). In germline, CDR1 is MNHEY, CDR2 SMNVEV (reference sequence). This CDR3 contains 15 residues. Trimming took off 7 bases at V and 10 bases at J, with 23 bases between the two ends. In DNA form, the CDR3 reads TGTGCCAGCATGCTGCGGGACAACAGGGGTGGTATTCAGTACTTC. Its protein is CASMLRDNRGGIQYF.

Points on this clonotype: A clone one base away is much larger, so this may be a read error. V gene TRBV29-1 combines with J gene TRBJ2-4, with 7 bases that match TRBD1. The CDR3 contains 14 residues. The junction had 18 bases not matched to a gene; V was cut back by 4 bases and J by 15 bases. Looked up from germline, CDR1 is SQVTM and CDR2 is ANQGSEA. The CDR3 DNA reads TGCAGCGTTGGACAGGGCCTGACCACCTACGAGCGGTACTTC. Translating gives CSVGQGLTTYERYF. The full variable domain, completed using reference TRBV29-1 and TRBJ2-4, is SAVISQKPSRDICQRGTSLTIQCQVDSQVTMMFWYRQQPGQSLTLIATANQGSEATYESGFVIDKFPISRPNLTFSTLTVSNMSPEDSSIYLCSVGQGLTTYERYFGAGTRLSVL.

The chain uses TRBV2 and TRBJ2-3; 10 nucleotides match TRBD2. The germline gives CDR1 SNHLY, CDR2 FYNNEI. The CDR3 runs 14 residues. Trimming removed 6 bases from V and 1 base from J; junction bases left unmatched: 1. CDR3 sequence reads: CASRGTSGTDTQYF. The CDR3 DNA reads as TGTGCCAGCAGGGGGACTAGCGGCACAGATACGCAGTATTTT.

This clonotype was observed many times. The chain employs TRBV5-1 and TRBJ2-2; D is uncertain. The V end was cut by 4 bases, the J end by 2 bases, with 6 bases between. This CDR3 comprises 13 residues. Germline CDR1 and CDR2: SGHRS and YFSETQ. The CDR3 nucleotides read TGCGCCAGCAGCCCATCCAACACCGGGGAGCTGTTTTTT. Protein product: CASSPSNTGELFF.

A few counts support this clonotype. The chain recombines TRBV2 with TRBJ2-1; D possibly uses TRBD1 or TRBD2 (5 bases each). The CDR3 runs to 12 residues. Trimming left V 7 bases short and J 7 bases short, with 11 bases between. Germline V lookup: CDR1 SNHLY, CDR2 FYNNEI. The CDR3 DNA follows: TGTGCCAGCACCAGGGAGAAAAATGAGCAGTTCTTC. Encoded protein: CASTREKNEQFF.

The table lists this clonotype with many counts. CDR3 DNA: TGCAGTGCTAGAAGACCTCCCGATACGCAGTATTTT. It encodes CSARRPPDTQYF. This chain joins TRBV20-1 and TRBJ2-3; no firm D call. V lost 2 bases to trimming and J lost 6 bases, with 9 bases between them. Per germline, CDR1 DFQATT and CDR2 SNEGSKA (reference sequence). The CDR3 is 12 amino acids.

The sample holds many counts of this clonotype. The chain joins TRBV20-1 to TRBJ2-3, with D unresolved. The CDR3 runs 15 residues. Germline loops: CDR1 DFQATT, CDR2 SNEGSKA (reference sequence). Trimming took 1 base from V and 2 from J, leaving 13 bases between them. DNA for the CDR3: TGCAGTGCTAGAGCTTGGCAGGATTTCACAGATACGCAGTATTTT. Protein: CSARAWQDFTDTQYF.